The 20 T cell receptor beta chains below were found in one sample sequenced in a study of blood T cell repertoires in COVID-19. The protocol was immunoSEQ multiplex PCR, while the TCRdb copy is restricted to in-frame clones and leaves out a portion. The sample contains fewer than 350,000 clones, roughly 90% of which appear only once. The sequenced sample was PBMCs or T cells enriched from blood (not recorded which). These receptors came from a woman in her 40s with acute COVID-19.

V and J are TRBV12-3 or TRBV12-4 and TRBJ1-6, with a tentative D call TRBD1 (6 bases). The V gene lost 6 bases and the J gene lost 7 bases, with 10 bases spanning the gap. CDR3 length: 13 amino acids. DNA of the CDR3: TGTGCCAGCAGCCCAGGGGAGAATTCACCCCTCCACTTT. Encoded protein: CASSPGENSPLHF.

This chain connects TRBV6-2 or TRBV6-3 to TRBJ1-1, with TRBD1 matching 10 bases. Germline V gene sequence: CDR1 MNHEY, CDR2 SVGEGT. V lost 5 bases and J lost 4; bases outside the gene matches: 7. This CDR3 spans 15 amino acids. The DNA for the CDR3 is TGTGCCAGCAGTCCACTCTGGACAGGGGGCACTGAAGCTTTCTTT. Encoded protein: CASSPLWTGGTEAFF.

V usage is TRBV2 and J usage is TRBJ2-7, with TRBD1 matching 9 bases. The J segment lost 5 bases and the V segment lost 7 bases, leaving 9 bases of the junction unmatched. The germline CDR1 and CDR2 sequences are SNHLY and FYNNEI. The CDR3 has 14 residues. CDR3 bases: TGTGCCAGCACTCGGACAGGGGCGGCCCACGAGCAGTACTTC. It yields the protein CASTRTGAAHEQYF.

The rearrangement links TRBV2 to TRBJ2-7; 10 bases are shared with TRBD2. Germline CDR1 SNHLY, CDR2 FYNNEI. Germline trimming cut 7 bases from V and 5 bases from J; bases unmatched to any gene: 17. CDR3 length equals 17 residues. CDR3 coding DNA: TGTGCCAGCAAGAGCGGGAGGGCCGATGCGTTTCCCCACGAGCAGTACTTC. It translates to CASKSGRADAFPHEQYF.

This sequence joins TRBV5-4 and TRBJ2-3, with D possibly TRBD2 on 6 matching bases. CDR1 is SGHNT, CDR2 YYREEE, per germline (reference sequence). The CDR3 loop spans 16 amino acids. V was cut by 0 bases and J by 3 bases, with 14 bases left in between. In DNA, the CDR3 is TGTGCCAGCAGCTTGGGGGAGGCAGGAGTAACAGATACGCAGTATTTT. This codes for CASSLGEAGVTDTQYF.

The V and J genes are TRBV30 and TRBJ2-7; 7 bases line up with TRBD2. This CDR3 spans 13 amino acids. J gave up 2 bases and V 0 bases, and 1 base lay outside the gene matches. CDR1 GTSNPN and CDR2 SVGIG come from the germline V gene (reference sequence). This CDR3 is CAWSVAGPYEQYF. The CDR3 DNA follows: TGTGCCTGGAGTGTAGCGGGACCCTACGAGCAGTACTTC.

The genes are TRBV3-1 (or the pseudogene TRBV3-2) and TRBJ2-7; 7 nucleotides align to TRBD1. Trimming cost V 5 bases and J 0 bases; bases outside gene matches: 10. The CDR3 has 16 amino acids. Per germline, CDR1 LGHDT and CDR2 YNNKEL (reference sequence). The CDR3 here is CASSSPGTESSYEQYF. CDR3 bases: TGTGCCAGCAGCTCTCCCGGGACAGAGAGCTCCTACGAGCAGTACTTC.

This clone was seen just once. The CDR3 reads CATSRDGGATNEKLFF. The CDR3 DNA is TGTGCCACCAGCAGAGATGGGGGGGCAACTAATGAAAAACTGTTTTTT. The V gene is TRBV15, the J gene TRBJ1-4, with TRBD1 as a possible D gene (5 bases). Trimming shortened V by 0 bases and J by 0 bases, and 8 bases separated the two germline ends. The CDR3 extends over 16 amino acids. Germline CDR1 and CDR2: LNHNV and YYDKDF (reference sequence).

The chain has TRBV7-2 and TRBJ2-2; TRBD1 aligns across 8 bases. Trimming removed 4 bases from V and 6 bases from J; junction bases left unmatched: 4. The germline CDR1 and CDR2 sequences are SGHTA and FQGNSA. CDR3 length: 14 amino acids. Here the CDR3 reads CASSSQGASGELFF. The CDR3 bases are TGTGCCAGCAGCTCCCAGGGGGCCTCCGGGGAGCTGTTTTTT. The full variable domain, with the rest looked up from reference TRBV7-2 and TRBJ2-2, is GAGVSQSPSNKVTEKGKDVELRCDPISGHTALYWYRQSLGQGLEFLIYFQGNSAPDKSGLPSDRFSAERTGGSVSTLTIQRTQQEDSAVYLCASSSQGASGELFFGEGSRLTVL.

The chain combines TRBV7-9 with TRBJ1-3, with 10 bases identical to TRBD1. The CDR3 is made up of 15 amino acids. Germline values: CDR1 SEHNR, CDR2 FQNEAQ (reference sequence). The ends lost 4 bases at V and 5 bases at J; junction bases unmatched: 5. As DNA, the CDR3 is TGTGCCAGCAGCTCCCGGGACAGGGGACGAAACACCATATATTTT. Residues: CASSSRDRGRNTIYF.

The V and J genes are TRBV2 and TRBJ2-5; a possible D gene is TRBD1 (7 bases). This CDR3 comprises 15 residues. The germline gives CDR1 SNHLY, CDR2 FYNNEI. The V gene lost 5 bases and the J gene lost 3 bases, with 16 bases spanning the gap. The CDR3, as DNA: TGTGCCAGCAGTCTCCTATCCAGGGGGGAAGAGACCCAGTACTTC. Translating gives CASSLLSRGEETQYF.

This sequence joins TRBV2 and TRBJ2-7, with 7 bases matching TRBD2. Germline-derived CDR1 and CDR2 are SNHLY and FYNNEI. The length of the CDR3 is 14 residues. Unmatched junction bases numbered 5, after V lost 4 bases and J lost 2 bases. CDR3 region: CASSVGGEAYEQYF. Here the CDR3 DNA reads TGTGCCAGCAGTGTGGGGGGGGAGGCCTACGAGCAGTACTTC.

The chain links TRBV7-2 to TRBJ2-1; tentatively, D is TRBD2 (6 bases). V lost 4 bases and J lost 8, with 24 bases in between. The CDR3 is 17 residues long. Germline lookup yields CDR1 SGHTA and CDR2 FQGNSA. The CDR3 spells CASSSHPPRRDFYEQFF. The CDR3 nucleotides read TGTGCCAGCAGCTCTCACCCCCCACGCCGGGACTTCTATGAGCAGTTCTTC. The full variable domain, its missing parts supplied by reference TRBV7-2 and TRBJ2-1, is GAGVSQSPSNKVTEKGKDVELRCDPISGHTALYWYRQSLGQGLEFLIYFQGNSAPDKSGLPSDRFSAERTGGSVSTLTIQRTQQEDSAVYLCASSSHPPRRDFYEQFFGPGTRLTVL.

This chain joins TRBV3-1 (or the pseudogene TRBV3-2) and TRBJ1-5; 10 bases align to TRBD1. Per the germline V gene, CDR1 is LGHDT and CDR2 is YNNKEL (reference sequence). The trim removed 3 bases at V and 7 bases at J, leaving 6 bases unmatched. There are 15 residues in the CDR3. CDR3 in amino acids: CASSHRGQGVQPQHF. The DNA of the CDR3 is TGTGCCAGCAGCCACCGCGGACAGGGGGTCCAGCCCCAGCATTTT.

The rearrangement links TRBV7-8 to TRBJ1-1, with TRBD1 as a possible D gene (5 bases). Trimming cost V 1 base and J 1 base, with 13 bases left between them. The CDR3 totals 16 residues. Germline V gene lookup returns CDR1 SGHVS and CDR2 FQNEAQ. As DNA, the CDR3 is TGTGCCAGCAGCTTAGTCGGGGGGAGAACGAACACTGAAGCTTTCTTT. As protein: CASSLVGGRTNTEAFF.

This chain joins TRBV7-9 and TRBJ2-7; D unclear. Germline V gene data show CDR1 as SEHNR and CDR2 as FQNEAQ (reference sequence). This CDR3 comprises 16 residues. Deletions cut 1 base from V and 0 bases from J, with 13 bases between. CDR3 sequence: CASSLVSTPSSYEQYF. CDR3 bases: TGTGCCAGCAGCTTAGTTAGCACTCCCTCCTCCTACGAGCAGTACTTC.

The gene calls are TRBV6-2 or TRBV6-3 and TRBJ1-5, with D perhaps matching TRBD1 (6 bases). The V gene's germline CDR1 is MNHEY and CDR2 SVGEGT. The V gene lost 2 bases and the J gene lost 4 bases, with 9 bases spanning the gap. This CDR3 spans 14 amino acids. Written as DNA, the CDR3 is TGTGCCAGCAGTTACACCAGGGGTAATCAGCCCCAGCATTTT. This sequence encodes CASSYTRGNQPQHF.

The sample holds a few counts of this clone. This chain uses TRBV27 with TRBJ2-3; 7 nucleotides align to TRBD2. The junction had 5 bases not matched to a gene; V was cut back by 6 bases and J by 2 bases. Looked up from germline, CDR1 is MNHEY and CDR2 is SMNVEV (reference sequence). The CDR3 contains 14 residues. CDR3 bases: TGTGCCAGCAGCTGGGGGGGTCCCACAGATACGCAGTATTTT. It is translated as CASSWGGPTDTQYF.

This clone was recorded a few times. As DNA, the CDR3 is TGTGCCAGCAGTCAGCAGGGGACATTCAATCAGCCCCAGCATTTT. Translation: CASSQQGTFNQPQHF. V and J are TRBV2 and TRBJ1-5; possible D gene TRBD1, 6 bases. The V end lost 5 bases, the J end lost 3 bases, and 14 bases lay between the germline ends. There are 15 residues in the CDR3. Germline V gene sequence: CDR1 SNHLY, CDR2 FYNNEI.

This chain connects TRBV4-1 to TRBJ2-6; D is ambiguous. There are 17 residues in the CDR3. Germline V lookup: CDR1 MGHRA, CDR2 YSYEKL. V was clipped by 0 bases and J by 1 base, with 10 bases between them. CDR3 DNA sequence: TGCGCCAGCAGCCAAGAGTACACCGCTTCTGGGGCCAACGTCCTGACTTTC. This codes for CASSQEYTASGANVLTF.